These T cell receptor beta chains were read from a single sample in a study of identical twins. TCRdb re-called the 5' RACE reads through MiXCR, storing one row per CDR3 protein. In the table there are about 890,000 distinct CDR3 sequences, approximately 13% of which are singletons. This same sample was also part of a study on yellow fever vaccine responses in identical twins.

The sequenced sample consisted of PBMCs. The origin of the receptors is a woman in her late teens or twenties in good health. CDR3s include the opening cysteine and the closing phenylalanine or tryptophan. A D gene is named only where the DNA matches it firmly. Clone size is not always given. Where it is, it says once, few, many or a class for expanded clones.

V,size,J,D,CDR3,DNA
TRBV20-1,few,TRBJ1-6,.,CSAHFASSYNSPLHF,TGCAGTGCTCATTTCGCCAGCTCCTATAATTCACCCCTCCACTTT
TRBV24-1,.,TRBJ2-5,TRBD2,CATSDLGGPGRETQYF,TGTGCCACCAGTGATTTGGGAGGGCCCGGGAGGGAGACCCAGTACTTC
TRBV12-3/TRBV12-4,.,TRBJ2-3,TRBD1,CATHPGQGADTQYF,TGTGCCACTCACCCGGGCCAGGGGGCGGATACGCAGTATTTT
TRBV7-9,.,TRBJ2-2,.,CASRRRELGTGELFF,TGTGCCAGCAGACGGAGGGAATTGGGCACCGGGGAGCTGTTTTTT
TRBV14,many,TRBJ2-1,TRBD2,CASSALGLAGVGEQFF,TGTGCCAGCAGCGCCCTCGGGCTAGCGGGAGTTGGGGAGCAGTTCTTC
TRBV20-1,many,TRBJ2-1,TRBD1,CSARDSRGNEQFF,TGCAGTGCTAGAGATTCCAGGGGGAATGAGCAGTTCTTC
TRBV14,.,TRBJ2-1,TRBD2,CASSRLAGMNEQFF,TGTGCCAGCAGCCGGCTAGCGGGGATGAATGAGCAGTTCTTC
TRBV11-2,few,TRBJ2-1,.,CASSPGVATNNEQFF,TGTGCCAGCAGCCCCGGGGTAGCGACTAACAATGAGCAGTTCTTC
TRBV5-1,.,TRBJ2-2,TRBD2,CASSLRPSGPEGHTGELFF,TGCGCCAGCAGCTTGAGGCCTAGCGGCCCCGAGGGACACACCGGGGAGCTGTTTTTT
TRBV6-1,many,TRBJ2-2,.,CASSDIVFLNTGELFF,TGTGCCAGCAGTGACATAGTCTTTCTAAACACCGGGGAGCTGTTTTTT
TRBV24-1,few,TRBJ1-2,TRBD1,CATSDLSGGGYTF,TGTGCCACCAGTGATTTGTCAGGGGGCGGCTACACCTTC
TRBV20-1,.,TRBJ2-7,TRBD2,CSALTSYSSYEQYF,TGCAGTGCTCTGACTAGCTATAGCTCCTACGAGCAGTACTTC
TRBV5-1,few,TRBJ2-5,.,CASSNTGTDRRETQYF,TGCGCCAGCAGCAATACTGGGACGGATCGCCGGGAGACCCAGTACTTC
TRBV29-1,few,TRBJ2-7,TRBD1,CSVETTGGKEQYF,TGCAGCGTTGAAACTACAGGGGGCAAAGAGCAGTACTTC
TRBV12-3/TRBV12-4,.,TRBJ2-4,TRBD2,CASSFGGGQGKNIQYF,TGTGCCAGCAGTTTCGGGGGGGGGCAGGGGAAAAACATTCAGTACTTC
TRBV6-2/TRBV6-3,few,TRBJ2-1,TRBD2,CASSYPQLAGVYNEQFF,TGTGCCAGCAGTTACCCTCAATTAGCGGGAGTCTACAATGAGCAGTTCTTC
TRBV20-1,.,TRBJ2-1,.,CSARVGGGINNEQFF,TGCAGTGCTAGAGTCGGAGGCGGGATAAACAATGAGCAGTTCTTC
TRBV11-2,many,TRBJ2-1,.,CASSFGVGENEQFF,TGTGCCAGCAGCTTTGGGGTCGGGGAGAACGAGCAGTTCTTC
TRBV3-1,few,TRBJ2-1,.,CASRSRNEQFF,TGTGCCAGCAGGTCTAGAAATGAGCAGTTCTTC
TRBV7-9,few,TRBJ2-3,.,CASSPKFRATDTQYF,TGTGCCAGCAGCCCAAAGTTTAGGGCCACAGATACGCAGTATTTT
TRBV10-3,.,TRBJ1-1,.,CAIGPLEGIAFF,TGTGCCATTGGGCCGCTCGAAGGAATAGCTTTCTTT
TRBV7-3,.,TRBJ2-2,.,CASSPLGPGELFF,TGTGCCAGCAGCCCCTTGGGTCCCGGGGAGCTGTTTTTT
TRBV20-1,many,TRBJ2-2,.,CSARTLEILNTGELFF,TGCAGTGCTAGGACACTCGAGATCTTGAACACCGGGGAGCTGTTTTTT